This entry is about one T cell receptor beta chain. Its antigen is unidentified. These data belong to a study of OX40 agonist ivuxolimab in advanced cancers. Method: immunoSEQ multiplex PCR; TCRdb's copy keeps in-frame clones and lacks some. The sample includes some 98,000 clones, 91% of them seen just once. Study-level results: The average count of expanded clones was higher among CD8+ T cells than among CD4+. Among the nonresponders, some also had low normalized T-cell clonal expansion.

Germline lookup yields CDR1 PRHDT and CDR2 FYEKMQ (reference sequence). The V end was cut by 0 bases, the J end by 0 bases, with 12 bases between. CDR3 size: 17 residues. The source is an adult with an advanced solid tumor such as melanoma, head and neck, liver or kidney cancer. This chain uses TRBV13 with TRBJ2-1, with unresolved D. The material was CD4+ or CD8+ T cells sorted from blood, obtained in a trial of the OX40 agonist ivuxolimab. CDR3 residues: CASSLGDKSFSYNEQFF. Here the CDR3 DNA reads TGTGCCAGCAGCTTAGGTGACAAATCTTTCTCCTACAATGAGCAGTTCTTC. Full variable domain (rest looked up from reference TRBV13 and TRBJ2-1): AAGVIQSPRHLIKEKRETATLKCYPIPRHDTVYWYQQGPGQDPQFLISFYEKMQSDKGSIPDRFSAQQFSDYHSELNMSSLELGDSALYFCASSLGDKSFSYNEQFFGPGTRLTVL.